This T cell receptor beta chain is from a study of post-analysis software for immune sequencing data. Whole-study context: The courses of disease that were included comprised relapsing-remitting, secondary progressive and progressive-relapsing multiple sclerosis. Findings and limits, study-wide: Significantly decreased normalized Chao1 diversity was recorded for multiple sclerosis patients relative to controls. Patients carried five TRBV segments more frequently than controls did, and TRBV5-6, TRBV5-1 and TRBV20-1 were among them.

Trimming took off 0 bases at V and 4 bases at J, with 9 bases between the two ends. From germline, CDR1 is DFQATT and CDR2 SNEGSKA (reference sequence). This CDR3 has 13 amino acids. This clonotype has more than one count but fewer than ten. Its antigen remains unknown. Unique molecular identifiers tagged the TCR beta cDNA libraries. From around 1 to 9.1 million T cells, roughly 0.5 million cDNA molecules were obtained. TCRdb reprocessed the PCR reads with MiXCR, giving one entry per CDR3 protein. The sample has about 430,000 distinct CDR3 sequences, 30% to 45% seen once. V gene TRBV20-1 combines with J gene TRBJ1-2, with unresolved D. This TCR derives from a girl aged 2-10 years with multiple sclerosis. What was sequenced was blood. This CDR3 reads CSARDYSSYGYTF. Here the CDR3 DNA reads TGCAGTGCTAGAGATTACAGCTCCTATGGCTACACCTTC.